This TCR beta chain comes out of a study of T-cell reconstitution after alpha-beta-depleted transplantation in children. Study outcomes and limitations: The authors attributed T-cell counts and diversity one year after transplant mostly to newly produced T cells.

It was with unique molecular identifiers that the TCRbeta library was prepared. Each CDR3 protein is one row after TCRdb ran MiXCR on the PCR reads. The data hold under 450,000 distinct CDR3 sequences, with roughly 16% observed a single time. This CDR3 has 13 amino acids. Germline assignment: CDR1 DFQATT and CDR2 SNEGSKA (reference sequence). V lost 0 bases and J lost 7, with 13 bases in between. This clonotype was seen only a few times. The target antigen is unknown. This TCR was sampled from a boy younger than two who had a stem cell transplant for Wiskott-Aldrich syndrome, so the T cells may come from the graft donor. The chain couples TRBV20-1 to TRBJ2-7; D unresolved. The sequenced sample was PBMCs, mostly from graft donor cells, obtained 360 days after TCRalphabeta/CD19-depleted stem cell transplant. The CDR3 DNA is TGCAGTGCTAGAGATAAATCTCCAAGGGAGCAGTACTTC. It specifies CSARDKSPREQYF.